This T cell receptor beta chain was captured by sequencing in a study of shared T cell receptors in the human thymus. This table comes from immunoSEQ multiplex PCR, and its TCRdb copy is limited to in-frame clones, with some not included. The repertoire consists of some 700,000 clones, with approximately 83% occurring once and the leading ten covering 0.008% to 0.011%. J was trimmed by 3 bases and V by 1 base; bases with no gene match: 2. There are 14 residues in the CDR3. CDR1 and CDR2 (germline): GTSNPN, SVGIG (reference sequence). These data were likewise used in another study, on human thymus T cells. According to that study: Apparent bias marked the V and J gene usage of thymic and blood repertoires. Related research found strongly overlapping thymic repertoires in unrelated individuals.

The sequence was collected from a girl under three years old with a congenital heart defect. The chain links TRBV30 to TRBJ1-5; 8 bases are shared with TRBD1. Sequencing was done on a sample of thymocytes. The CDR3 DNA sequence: TGTGCCTGGAGTGGACAGGGGATCAATCAGCCCCAGCATTTT. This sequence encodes CAWSGQGINQPQHF.